The TCR beta chain described here comes from a study of T-cell reconstitution after alpha-beta-depleted transplantation in children. Unique molecular identifiers featured in how the TCRbeta library was prepared. TCRdb reanalysed the PCR reads using MiXCR and keeps one entry per CDR3 protein. The table records 440,000 or so distinct CDR3 sequences, roughly a tenth of them present only once. Losses at the gene ends were 3 bases for V and 3 bases for J; bases not matched to a gene: 5. The CDR3 extends over 14 amino acids. Germline V lookup: CDR1 DFQATT, CDR2 SNEGSKA (reference sequence). This clonotype was seen more than once but under ten times.

This receptor was identified in a human donor who donated a stem cell graft to a child with acute myeloid leukemia. The chain is built from TRBV20-1 and TRBJ2-1; 7 bases align to TRBD1. The sequencing used PBMCs from the stem cell graft donor, collected from the stem cell graft. For the CDR3, the DNA is TGCAGTGCTAGTCCGCCAGGGGGCTACAATGAGCAGTTCTTC. This sequence encodes CSASPPGGYNEQFF.